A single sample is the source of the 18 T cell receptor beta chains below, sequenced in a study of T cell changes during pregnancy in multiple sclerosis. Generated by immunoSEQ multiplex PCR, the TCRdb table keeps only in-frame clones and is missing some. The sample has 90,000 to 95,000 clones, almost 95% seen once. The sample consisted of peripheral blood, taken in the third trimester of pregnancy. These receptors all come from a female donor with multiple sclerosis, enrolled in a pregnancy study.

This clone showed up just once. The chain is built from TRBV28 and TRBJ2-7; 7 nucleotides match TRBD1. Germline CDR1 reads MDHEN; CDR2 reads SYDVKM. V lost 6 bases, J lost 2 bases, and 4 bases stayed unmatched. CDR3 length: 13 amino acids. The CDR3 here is CASSWDSPYEQYF. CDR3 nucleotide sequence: TGTGCCAGCAGCTGGGACAGTCCCTACGAGCAGTACTTC.

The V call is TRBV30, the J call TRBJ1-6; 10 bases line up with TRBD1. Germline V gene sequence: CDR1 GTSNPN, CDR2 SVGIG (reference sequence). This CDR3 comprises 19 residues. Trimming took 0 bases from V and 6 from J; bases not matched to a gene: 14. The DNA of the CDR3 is TGTGCCTGGAGTGTATCATTAGACAGGGGGCGTCGTTTTAATTCACCCCTCCACTTT. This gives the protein CAWSVSLDRGRRFNSPLHF.

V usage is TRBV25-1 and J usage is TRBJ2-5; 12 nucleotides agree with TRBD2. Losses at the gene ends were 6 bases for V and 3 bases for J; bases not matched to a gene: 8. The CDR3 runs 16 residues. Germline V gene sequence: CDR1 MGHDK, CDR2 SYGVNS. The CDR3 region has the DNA TGTGCCAGCAGACAAAGACTAGCGGGAGTCGAAGAGACCCAGTACTTC. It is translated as CASRQRLAGVEETQYF.

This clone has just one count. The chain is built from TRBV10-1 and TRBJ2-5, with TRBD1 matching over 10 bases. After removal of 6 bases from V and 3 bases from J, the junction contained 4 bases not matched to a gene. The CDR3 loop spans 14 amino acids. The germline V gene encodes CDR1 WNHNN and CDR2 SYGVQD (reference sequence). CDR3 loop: CASRIGQGEETQYF. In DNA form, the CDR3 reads TGCGCCAGCAGAATCGGACAGGGGGAAGAGACCCAGTACTTC.

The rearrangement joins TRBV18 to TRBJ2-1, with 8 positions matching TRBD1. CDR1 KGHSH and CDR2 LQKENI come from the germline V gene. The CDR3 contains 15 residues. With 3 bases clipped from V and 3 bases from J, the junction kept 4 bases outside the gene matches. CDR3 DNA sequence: TGTGCCAGCTCACCGCCCGGGACAGGCTACAATGAGCAGTTCTTC. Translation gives CASSPPGTGYNEQFF.

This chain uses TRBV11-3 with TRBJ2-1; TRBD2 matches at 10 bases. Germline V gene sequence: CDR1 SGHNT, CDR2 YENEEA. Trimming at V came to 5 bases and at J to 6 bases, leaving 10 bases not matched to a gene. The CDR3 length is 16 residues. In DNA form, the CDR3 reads TGTGCCAGCAGCCAAAGGCTAGCGGGAGTTCGCAATGAGCAGTTCTTC. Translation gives CASSQRLAGVRNEQFF.

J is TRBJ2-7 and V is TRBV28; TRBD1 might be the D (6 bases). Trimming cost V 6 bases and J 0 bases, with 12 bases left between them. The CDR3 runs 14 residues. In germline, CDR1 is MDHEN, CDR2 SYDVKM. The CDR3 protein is CASSRGSSSYEQYF. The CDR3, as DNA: TGTGCCAGCAGCAGGGGATCCAGCTCCTACGAGCAGTACTTC.

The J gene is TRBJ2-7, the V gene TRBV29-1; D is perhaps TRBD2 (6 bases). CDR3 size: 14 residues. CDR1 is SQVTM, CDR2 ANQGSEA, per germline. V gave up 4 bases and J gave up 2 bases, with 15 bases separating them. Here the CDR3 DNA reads TGCAGCGTTGGTTCATCGGGAGCCACCTACGAGCAGTACTTC. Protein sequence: CSVGSSGATYEQYF.

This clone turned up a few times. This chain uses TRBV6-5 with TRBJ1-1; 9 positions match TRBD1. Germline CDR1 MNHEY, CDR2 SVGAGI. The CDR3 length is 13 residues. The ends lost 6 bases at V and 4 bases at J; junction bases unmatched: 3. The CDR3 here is CASRDRGSTEAFF. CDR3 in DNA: TGTGCCAGCAGAGACAGGGGGAGCACTGAAGCTTTCTTT.

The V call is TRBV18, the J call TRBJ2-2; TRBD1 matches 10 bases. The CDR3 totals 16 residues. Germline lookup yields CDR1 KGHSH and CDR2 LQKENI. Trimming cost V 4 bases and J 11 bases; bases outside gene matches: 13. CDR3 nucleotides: TGTGCCAGCTCACACGGACAGGGGGGTCCTGTGCGCGAGCTGTTTTTT. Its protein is CASSHGQGGPVRELFF.

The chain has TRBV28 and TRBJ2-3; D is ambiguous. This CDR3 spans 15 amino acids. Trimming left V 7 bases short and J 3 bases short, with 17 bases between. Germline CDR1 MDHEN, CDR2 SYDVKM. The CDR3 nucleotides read TGTGCCAGCACCTCGCCAATGGGCTTGACAGATACGCAGTATTTT. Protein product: CASTSPMGLTDTQYF.

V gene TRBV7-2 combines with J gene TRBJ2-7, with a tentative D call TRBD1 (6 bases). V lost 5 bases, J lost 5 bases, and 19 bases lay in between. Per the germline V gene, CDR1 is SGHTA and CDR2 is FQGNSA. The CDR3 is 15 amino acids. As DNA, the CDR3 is TGTGCCAGCAGCGCCTTGGGGGCGGCCGGGAACGAGCAGTACTTC. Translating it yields CASSALGAAGNEQYF. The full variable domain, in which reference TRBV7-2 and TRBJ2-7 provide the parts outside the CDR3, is GAGVSQSPSNKVTEKGKDVELRCDPISGHTALYWYRQSLGQGLEFLIYFQGNSAPDKSGLPSDRFSAERTGGSVSTLTIQRTQQEDSAVYLCASSALGAAGNEQYFGPGTRLTVT.

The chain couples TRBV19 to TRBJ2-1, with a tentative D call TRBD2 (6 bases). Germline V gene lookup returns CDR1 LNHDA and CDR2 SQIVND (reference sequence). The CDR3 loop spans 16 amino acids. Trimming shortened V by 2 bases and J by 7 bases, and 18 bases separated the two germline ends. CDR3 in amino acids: CASSISQGGSGNEQFF. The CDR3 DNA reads TGTGCCAGTAGTATATCCCAGGGAGGATCGGGGAATGAGCAGTTCTTC. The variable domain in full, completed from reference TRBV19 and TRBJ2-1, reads DGGITQSPKYLFRKEGQNVTLSCEQNLNHDAMYWYRQDPGQGLRLIYYSQIVNDFQKGDIAEGYSVSREKKESFPLTVTSAQKNPTAFYLCASSISQGGSGNEQFFGPGTRLTVL.

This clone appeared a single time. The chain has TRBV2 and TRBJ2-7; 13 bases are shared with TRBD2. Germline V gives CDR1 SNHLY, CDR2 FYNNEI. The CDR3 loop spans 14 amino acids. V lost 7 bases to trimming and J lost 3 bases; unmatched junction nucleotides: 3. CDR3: CASIRLAGGYEQYF. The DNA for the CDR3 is TGTGCCAGCATCCGACTAGCGGGAGGCTACGAGCAGTACTTC.

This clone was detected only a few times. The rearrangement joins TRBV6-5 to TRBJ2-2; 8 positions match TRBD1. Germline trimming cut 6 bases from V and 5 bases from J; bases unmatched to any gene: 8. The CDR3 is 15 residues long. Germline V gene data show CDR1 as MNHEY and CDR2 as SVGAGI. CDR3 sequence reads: CASRPGTGLTGELFF. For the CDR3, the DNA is TGTGCCAGCAGACCCGGGACAGGATTGACCGGGGAGCTGTTTTTT.

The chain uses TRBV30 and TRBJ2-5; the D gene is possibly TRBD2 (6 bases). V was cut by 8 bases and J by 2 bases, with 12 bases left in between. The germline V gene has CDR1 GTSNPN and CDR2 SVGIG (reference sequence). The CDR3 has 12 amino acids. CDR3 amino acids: CARDGGQETQYF. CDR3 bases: TGTGCCCGGGATGGGGGGCAAGAGACCCAGTACTTC.

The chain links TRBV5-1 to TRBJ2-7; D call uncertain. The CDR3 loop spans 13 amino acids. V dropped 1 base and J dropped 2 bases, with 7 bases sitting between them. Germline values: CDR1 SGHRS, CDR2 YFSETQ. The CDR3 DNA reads TGCGCCAGCAGCTTGACTGTTACCTACGAGCAGTACTTC. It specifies CASSLTVTYEQYF.

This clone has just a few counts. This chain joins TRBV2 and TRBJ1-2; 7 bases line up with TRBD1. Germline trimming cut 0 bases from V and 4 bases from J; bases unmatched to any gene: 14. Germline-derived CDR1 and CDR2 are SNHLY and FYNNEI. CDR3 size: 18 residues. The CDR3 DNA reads TGTGCCAGCAGTGAAGCGCTTCACAGGGGAAGAGCTTTCTATGGCTACACCTTC. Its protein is CASSEALHRGRAFYGYTF.